The source of this T cell receptor beta chain is a study of blood T cell repertoires in COVID-19 (dated by TCRdb to the early 2020s). Describing the broader study: The collaborator samples originated in the United States, Italy and Spain and spanned the acute and convalescent phases of COVID-19. The repertoires were released in a freely available public database meant as a resource for research on the immune response to SARS-CoV-2. Samples came from the ongoing ImmuneRACE study (first 160 participants) plus 1,254 subjects from 6 global collaborators. The prospective study material was composed of cDNA or gDNA derived from T cells, B-cell-depleted T cells, or PBMCs. The dataset comprised deeply sampled blood TCRbeta repertoires from subjects exposed to, actively infected with, or recovered from COVID-19. Where HLA class I and class II types were available, the types were taken from metadata supplied by the sample provider, not from assay-based typing. A de-identified subject ID, COVID-19 status, age in years and sex were almost always included in the sample metadata.

On this clone: The clone's antigen remains unknown. No base quality values were provided; no much bigger clone lies one nucleotide off.

The CDR3 holds 15 amino acids from the cysteine to the phenylalanine. Only CDR3 DNA remains: 45 bases, in frame from the first base. Per the germline V gene, SGHTA is the CDR1 and FQGNSA is the CDR2. V drops 8 bases and J drops 0 bases, leaving 17 bases in between. A second Seattle source provided samples from volunteer blood donors who had recovered from COVID-19. Each collaborating institution followed its own protocols to collect whole blood in K2EDTA tubes. For TCRbeta analysis, collaborator samples were shipped as frozen whole blood, as isolated PBMCs, or as DNA extracted from either sample type. Findings and caveats that apply to the study as a whole: The quantity of clinical and demographic metadata differed by source and by participant and was supplied without curation.

The immunoSEQ Assay, a bias-controlled multiplex PCR, was used to amplify TCRbeta CDR3 regions from genomic DNA. The original methods were these. Within the assay, amplification of reference gene primers was used to estimate how many nucleated cells each sample contained. To quantify the absolute abundance of each unique TCRbeta CDR3 rearrangement, sequence reads were collapsed and filtered. For each sample, productive Simpson clonality was calculated as the square root of Simpson's diversity index over productive rearrangements. Entries here come from immuneACCESS through TCRdb and include only in-frame sequences with V and J called. Some clones fail to appear in such tables; in the studies checked, an unresolved V gene covers under half of the shortfall, and the cause of the remainder is unknown. V and J calls and clone size follow that table, whereas D and trimming were derived from the DNA. The sample table contains about 260,000 clones; only one count was recorded for approximately 86% of them. Roughly 9.8% of the sample comes from the top ten.

Sequencing used peripheral blood. The sequence was collected from a man between 35 and 55 years old who had recovered from COVID-19. The receptor chain draws on TRBV7-2 and TRBJ2-7; possibly the D gene is TRBD2, per 7 matching bases. The encoded CDR3 is CASATGAGVSYEQYF. At the DNA level, the sequence is TGTGCCAGCGCTACGGGGGCGGGGGTCTCCTACGAGCAGTACTTC. The CDR3 plus the reference TRBV7-2 and TRBJ2-7 genes for the other parts give the full variable domain: GAGVSQSPSNKVTEKGKDVELRCDPISGHTALYWYRQSLGQGLEFLIYFQGNSAPDKSGLPSDRFSAERTGGSVSTLTIQRTQQEDSAVYLCASATGAGVSYEQYFGPGTRLTVT.